These T cell receptor beta chains were read from a single sample in a study of shared clonotypes between healthy human individuals. Sequencing was performed with immunoSEQ multiplex PCR; in TCRdb, only in-frame clones are kept and a portion is missing. Of 500,000 to 700,000 clones listed, approximately 95% were seen once; the top ten hold about 0.11%. Input material: naive CD8+ T cells sorted from blood. The receptors stem from a woman under 40 in good health. The CDR3 runs from the conserved cysteine through the conserved F or W.

J gene,V gene,CDR3 protein
TRBJ1-1,TRBV29-1,CSSKSWTTGRAEAFF
TRBJ2-7,TRBV10-3,CAISERDNYEQYF
TRBJ1-5,TRBV2,CASSAGRNSNQPQHF
TRBJ2-7,TRBV27,CASSHGTEYEQYF
TRBJ2-7,TRBV5-6,CASSLYEPAGGSEQYF
TRBJ1-5,TRBV5-6,CASSESSNQPQHF
TRBJ1-1,TRBV28,CASTRGEGRMNTEAFF
TRBJ1-1,TRBV5-4,CASSQGSSTEAFF
TRBJ2-7,TRBV7-9,CASSFSDRSGRFDEQYF
TRBJ2-5,TRBV2,CASREPAGPSEETQYF
TRBJ2-2,TRBV28,CASTGASNTGELFF
TRBJ1-4,TRBV27,CASSADPNSVGARTGNEKLFF
TRBJ1-5,TRBV28,CASSLPGNQPQHF
TRBJ2-2,TRBV25-1,CASSEPGLAGYTGELFF
TRBJ2-1,TRBV5-8,CASSLVTGPYNEQFF
TRBJ1-2,TRBV19,CASSPGTGLIGYTF
TRBJ2-7,TRBV29-1,CSVVVAGVGEQYF
TRBJ2-1,TRBV27,CASSPGLAIYNEQFF
TRBJ2-2,TRBV7-6,CASSSREGIPGELFF
TRBJ1-1,TRBV5-1,CASSLVSDRGLMNTEAFF
TRBJ2-5,TRBV11-2,CASSLLGAPGETQYF
TRBJ1-2,TRBV7-9,CASSSGQGARIYGYTF
TRBJ2-7,TRBV7-6,CASSCFRGSPYEQYF
TRBJ2-1,TRBV4-1,CASSQGPGLAGDEQFF
TRBJ2-7,TRBV28,CASSLPSSGRTSYEQYF
TRBJ2-7,TRBV2,CASSGGLGPAQYF
TRBJ2-5,TRBV7-7,CASSLTPGQGVYETQYF
TRBJ1-5,TRBV4-1,CASSQVYVFGRNQPQHF
TRBJ1-5,TRBV27,CAGSLYPGTDQPQHF
TRBJ2-5,TRBV28,CASGAQGRGETQYF
TRBJ1-1,TRBV7-7,CASSLRVGIDTEAFF
TRBJ1-5,TRBV7-9,CASSLGGLPQHF
TRBJ2-5,TRBV2,CASSVGLEPENQETQYF
TRBJ2-2,TRBV6-5,CASSWGANTGELFF
TRBJ2-1,TRBV9,CASSVDRYNEQFF
TRBJ1-4,TRBV15,CATSRDGNRNEKLFF
TRBJ2-7,TRBV28,CASSFLGTGAYEQYF
TRBJ1-3,TRBV28,CASRLDRNSGNTIYF
TRBJ2-7,TRBV27,CASSYGRGRYEQYF
TRBJ1-1,TRBV2,CASTRNEAFF
NA,TRBV5-1,CASSFGQTYEQYF
TRBJ2-3,TRBV28,CASTAGGEADTQYF
TRBJ2-7,TRBV27,CASSPTAGGGKEQYF
TRBJ2-3,TRBV27,CASSSDTDTQYF
TRBJ1-2,TRBV27,CASSPTPGQYYGYTF
TRBJ1-2,TRBV27,CASSSHYGTGNGYTF
TRBJ1-4,TRBV27,CASSLGYRSATNEKLFF
TRBJ2-1,TRBV27,CASSAGTSGRNEQFF
TRBJ2-7,TRBV19,CASSIVHSSYEQYF
TRBJ2-2,TRBV19,CASSSGVNTGELFF